Listed below are T cell receptor beta chains from one sample, sequenced in a study of shared clonotypes between healthy human individuals. TCRdb's table, derived via immunoSEQ multiplex PCR, lists solely in-frame clones and lacks some. The sample carries about 2.5 million clones, 85% to 95% recorded once. The specimen was naive CD4+ T cells from PBMCs. These receptors all come from a man younger than 35 in good health. Some clones in this sample may be carry-over from other donors' samples. The CDR3 runs from the conserved cysteine through the conserved F or W. A D gene is named only where the DNA matches it firmly. Not all rows give a size; the values are once, few, many and, for expanded clones, a class.

j_call: TRBJ1-1; v_call: TRBV6-6; d_call: -; clone_size: -; cdr3_aa: CASTGFLNTEAFF; cdr3_nt: TGTGCCAGCACCGGTTTCCTGAACACTGAAGCTTTCTTT
j_call: TRBJ2-3; v_call: TRBV11-2; d_call: TRBD2; clone_size: -; cdr3_aa: CASSLLREMFHTQYF; cdr3_nt: TGTGCCAGCAGCCTGTTGCGGGAGATGTTTCATACGCAGTATTTT
j_call: TRBJ2-7; v_call: TRBV6-1; d_call: -; clone_size: -; cdr3_aa: CATVYEWASYEQYF; cdr3_nt: TGTGCCACCGTGTACGAGTGGGCCTCCTACGAGCAGTACTTC
j_call: TRBJ1-1; v_call: TRBV18; d_call: -; clone_size: few; cdr3_aa: CASSPMGVPNTEAFF; cdr3_nt: TGTGCCAGCTCACCAATGGGGGTCCCGAACACTGAAGCTTTCTTT
j_call: TRBJ2-1; v_call: TRBV10-1; d_call: TRBD2; clone_size: -; cdr3_aa: CATPSLSTSGRARYNEQFF; cdr3_nt: TGCGCCACCCCGAGTCTCTCGACTAGCGGGAGGGCTAGATACAATGAGCAGTTCTTC
j_call: TRBJ1-1; v_call: TRBV5-1; d_call: -; clone_size: -; cdr3_aa: CASSLSEAGVNTEAFF; cdr3_nt: TGCGCCAGCAGCTTATCGGAAGCGGGGGTGAACACTGAAGCTTTCTTT
j_call: TRBJ2-7; v_call: TRBV28; d_call: -; clone_size: -; cdr3_aa: CASIQGGGGEQYF; cdr3_nt: TGTGCCAGTATACAGGGAGGGGGTGGCGAGCAGTACTTC
j_call: TRBJ2-7; v_call: TRBV6-6; d_call: TRBD2; clone_size: -; cdr3_aa: CASCQAGYSYEQYF; cdr3_nt: TGTGCCAGCTGCCAAGCGGGGTACTCCTACGAGCAGTACTTC
j_call: TRBJ2-7; v_call: TRBV4-3; d_call: TRBD1; clone_size: -; cdr3_aa: CASSLLRTGNYEQYF; cdr3_nt: TGCGCCAGCAGCCTCCTGCGGACAGGGAACTACGAGCAGTACTTC
j_call: TRBJ1-2; v_call: TRBV7-3; d_call: TRBD1; clone_size: -; cdr3_aa: CASSPRPGTGVYGYTF; cdr3_nt: TGTGCCAGCAGCCCACGCCCCGGGACAGGGGTCTATGGCTACACCTTC
j_call: TRBJ1-5; v_call: TRBV18; d_call: -; clone_size: -; cdr3_aa: CASSLTAERPQHF; cdr3_nt: TGTGCCAGCTCACTTACGGCCGAGAGGCCCCAGCATTTT
j_call: TRBJ1-5; v_call: TRBV18; d_call: TRBD1; clone_size: -; cdr3_aa: CASSLGQGDNQPQHF; cdr3_nt: TGTGCCAGCTCACTAGGACAGGGGGACAATCAGCCCCAGCATTTT
j_call: TRBJ2-1; v_call: TRBV2; d_call: TRBD1; clone_size: -; cdr3_aa: CASRGTGGGHEQFF; cdr3_nt: TGTGCCAGCAGGGGGACAGGGGGAGGCCATGAGCAGTTCTTC
j_call: TRBJ2-7; v_call: TRBV6-1; d_call: TRBD2; clone_size: once; cdr3_aa: CASKRLAGAPYEQYF; cdr3_nt: TGTGCCAGCAAGAGACTAGCGGGAGCTCCCTACGAGCAGTACTTC
j_call: TRBJ2-7; v_call: TRBV28; d_call: TRBD2; clone_size: -; cdr3_aa: CASSSYNSGSRYEQYF; cdr3_nt: TGTGCCAGCAGTTCGTATAATAGCGGGAGTCGGTACGAGCAGTACTTC
j_call: TRBJ2-2; v_call: TRBV7-3; d_call: -; clone_size: -; cdr3_aa: CASSLGSNTGELFF; cdr3_nt: TGTGCCAGCAGCTTGGGTAGTAACACCGGGGAGCTGTTTTTT